This TCR beta chain was profiled in a study of shared clonotypes between healthy human individuals. In the study overall: Plates per donor: three CD4 naive, three CD4 memory, two CD8 naive, one CD8 memory. Points from the study as a whole: Non-shared clonotypes had lower generation probabilities than those shared by all four donors.

CD45RO-negative CD8 cells positively selected for CCR7 made up the naive population, which excluded terminally differentiated effector memory CD45RA+ cells. Donors, without exception, were Caucasian adults residing in Nashville, Tennessee. Germline trimming cut 5 bases from V and 1 base from J; bases unmatched to any gene: 5. Germline CDR1 SGHVS, CDR2 FQNEAQ. The CDR3 sequence is 15 residues long. Turning to this clone: Its target is unknown.

Source study methods: As immunoSEQ supplied junction-only sequences (without quality scores), filtering differed. Profiled with immunoSEQ multiplex PCR; TCRdb holds only in-frame clones, not every one. That table gives V, J and clone size, and the DNA gave D and trimming. The sample has roughly 850,000 clones; around 96% are singletons. The gene calls are TRBV7-8 and TRBJ2-7, with TRBD2 identical over 10 bases. Sequenced input: naive CD8+ T cells sorted from blood. The sequence derives from a man aged 30 to 39 in good health. Here the CDR3 DNA reads TGTGCCAGCAGCCCGGGGACTAGCGAGTCCTACGAGCAGTACTTC. It yields the protein CASSPGTSESYEQYF.